This TCR beta chain was captured by sequencing in a study of T cell repertoires in cytomegalovirus infection. Study as a whole: CMV infection plus the matching HLA type was flagged by public TCR beta signatures.

The V end was cut by 1 base, the J end by 0 bases, with 16 bases between. The CDR3 covers 19 residues. Germline loops: CDR1 ENHRY, CDR2 SYGVKD. From the reads, TCRdb called clonotypes with MiXCR, one entry per CDR3 protein. This sample has some 900,000 distinct CDR3 sequences; about 30% occur once, and the top ten carry roughly 12%. A remark on this clonotype: Its antigen is unknown.

Source: cultured CD8+ T cells from PBMCs, taken from culture after CMV antigen stimulation. This clonotype originated in a human donor in good health (CMV status not recorded). Some clones in this sample may be carry-over from other donors' samples. The chain recombines TRBV10-3 with TRBJ2-6; D is possibly TRBD2 (5 bases). The CDR3 bases are TGTGCCATCAGTGAGTATCGTCGGGGAAACGGCTCTGGGGCCAACGTCCTGACTTTC. Protein sequence: CAISEYRRGNGSGANVLTF.